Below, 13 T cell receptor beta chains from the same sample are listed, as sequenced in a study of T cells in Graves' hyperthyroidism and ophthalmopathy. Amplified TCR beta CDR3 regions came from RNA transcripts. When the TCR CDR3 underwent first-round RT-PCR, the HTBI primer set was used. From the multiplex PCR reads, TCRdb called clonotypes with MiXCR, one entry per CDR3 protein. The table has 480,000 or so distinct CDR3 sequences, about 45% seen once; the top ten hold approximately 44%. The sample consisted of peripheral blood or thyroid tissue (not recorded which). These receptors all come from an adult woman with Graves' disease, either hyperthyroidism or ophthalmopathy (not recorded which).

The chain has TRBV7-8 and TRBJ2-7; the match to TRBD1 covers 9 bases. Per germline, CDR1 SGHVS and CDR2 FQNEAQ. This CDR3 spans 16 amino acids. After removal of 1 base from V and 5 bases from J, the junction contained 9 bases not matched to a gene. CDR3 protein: CASSLVGTGLSHEQYF. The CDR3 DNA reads TGTGCCAGCAGCTTAGTAGGGACAGGGTTATCCCACGAGCAGTACTTC.

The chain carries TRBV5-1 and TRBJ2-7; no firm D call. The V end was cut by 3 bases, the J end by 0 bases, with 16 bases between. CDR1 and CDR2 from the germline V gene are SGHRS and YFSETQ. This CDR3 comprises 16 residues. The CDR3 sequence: CASSSGASRSSYEQYF. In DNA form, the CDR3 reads TGCGCCAGCAGCTCGGGTGCGAGTCGGAGCTCCTACGAGCAGTACTTC.

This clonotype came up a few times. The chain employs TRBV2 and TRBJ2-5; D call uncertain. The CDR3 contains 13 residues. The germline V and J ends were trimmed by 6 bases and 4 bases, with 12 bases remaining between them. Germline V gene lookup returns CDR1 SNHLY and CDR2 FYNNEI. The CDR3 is CASSQVVLETQYF. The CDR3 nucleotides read TGTGCCAGCAGCCAAGTGGTGTTAGAGACCCAGTACTTC.

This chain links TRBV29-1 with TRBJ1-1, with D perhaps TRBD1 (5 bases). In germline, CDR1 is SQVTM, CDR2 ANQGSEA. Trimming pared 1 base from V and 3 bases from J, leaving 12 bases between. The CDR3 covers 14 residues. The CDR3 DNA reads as TGCAGCGTTGAAGGGGGGAGGGCGGACACTGAAGCTTTCTTT. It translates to CSVEGGRADTEAFF. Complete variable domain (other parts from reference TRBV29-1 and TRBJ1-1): SAVISQKPSRDICQRGTSLTIQCQVDSQVTMMFWYRQQPGQSLTLIATANQGSEATYESGFVIDKFPISRPNLTFSTLTVSNMSPEDSSIYLCSVEGGRADTEAFFGQGTRLTVV.

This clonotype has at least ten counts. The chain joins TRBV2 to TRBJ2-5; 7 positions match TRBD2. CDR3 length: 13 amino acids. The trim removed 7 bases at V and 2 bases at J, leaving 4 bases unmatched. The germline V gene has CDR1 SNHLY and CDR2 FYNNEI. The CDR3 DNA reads TGTGCCAGCACGCTAGCGGCTCAAGAGACCCAGTACTTC. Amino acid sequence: CASTLAAQETQYF.

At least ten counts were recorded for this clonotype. The CDR3 DNA reads as TGTGCCAGCAGCTTGGCCGCGGGGGTTGGCTACACCTTC. Its protein product is CASSLAAGVGYTF. The V and J genes are TRBV5-5 and TRBJ1-2, with D possibly being TRBD1 (5 bases). Germline assignment: CDR1 SGHKS and CDR2 YYEKEE (reference sequence). V was trimmed by 0 bases and J by 7 bases, leaving 10 bases between them. The CDR3 is 13 amino acids.

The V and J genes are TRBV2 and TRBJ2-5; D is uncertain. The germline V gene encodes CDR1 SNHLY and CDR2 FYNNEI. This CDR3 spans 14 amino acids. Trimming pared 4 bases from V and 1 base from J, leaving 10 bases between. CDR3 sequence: CASSATATQETQYF. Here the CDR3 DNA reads TGTGCCAGCAGTGCTACTGCCACCCAAGAGACCCAGTACTTC.

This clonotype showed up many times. CDR3 in amino acids: CAIRPGQGSYEQYF. The CDR3 DNA follows: TGTGCCATCAGACCGGGACAGGGTTCCTACGAGCAGTACTTC. The V gene is TRBV10-3, the J gene TRBJ2-7; 9 bases fit TRBD1. The trim removed 6 bases at V and 1 base at J, leaving 4 bases unmatched. The V gene's germline CDR1 is ENHRY and CDR2 SYGVKD. This CDR3 region has 14 residues.

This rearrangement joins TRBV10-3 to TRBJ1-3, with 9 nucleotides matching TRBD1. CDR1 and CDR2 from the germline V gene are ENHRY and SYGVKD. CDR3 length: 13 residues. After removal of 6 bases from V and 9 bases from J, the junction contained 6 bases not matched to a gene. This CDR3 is CAISPGQGPTIYF. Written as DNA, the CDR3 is TGTGCCATCAGCCCGGGACAGGGACCCACCATATATTTT.

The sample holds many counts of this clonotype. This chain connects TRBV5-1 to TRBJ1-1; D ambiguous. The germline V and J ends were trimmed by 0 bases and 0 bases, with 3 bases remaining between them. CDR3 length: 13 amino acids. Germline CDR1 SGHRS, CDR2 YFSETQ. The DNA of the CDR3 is TGCGCCAGCAGCTTGGGAATGAACACTGAAGCTTTCTTT. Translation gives CASSLGMNTEAFF.

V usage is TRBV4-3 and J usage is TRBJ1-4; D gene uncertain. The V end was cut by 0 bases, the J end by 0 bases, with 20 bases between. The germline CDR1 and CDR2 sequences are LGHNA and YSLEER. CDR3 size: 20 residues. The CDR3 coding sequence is TGCGCCAGCAGCCAAGAGGTAGTCAGAAGGAGCGTACCAACTAATGAAAAACTGTTTTTT. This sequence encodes CASSQEVVRRSVPTNEKLFF.

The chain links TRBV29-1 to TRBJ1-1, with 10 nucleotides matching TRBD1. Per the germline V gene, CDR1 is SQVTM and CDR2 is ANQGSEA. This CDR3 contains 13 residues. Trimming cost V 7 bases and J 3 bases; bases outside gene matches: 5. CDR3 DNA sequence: TGCAGCGCCCCGGACAGGGGGGACACTGAAGCTTTCTTT. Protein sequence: CSAPDRGDTEAFF. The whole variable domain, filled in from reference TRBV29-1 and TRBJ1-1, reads SAVISQKPSRDICQRGTSLTIQCQVDSQVTMMFWYRQQPGQSLTLIATANQGSEATYESGFVIDKFPISRPNLTFSTLTVSNMSPEDSSIYLCSAPDRGDTEAFFGQGTRLTVV.

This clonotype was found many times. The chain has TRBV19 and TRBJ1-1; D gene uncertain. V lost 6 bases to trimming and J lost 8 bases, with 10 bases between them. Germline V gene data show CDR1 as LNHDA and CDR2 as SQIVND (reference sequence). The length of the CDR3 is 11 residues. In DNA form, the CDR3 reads TGTGCCAGTAGAGGGCCTTACGAAGCTTTCTTT. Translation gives CASRGPYEAFF.